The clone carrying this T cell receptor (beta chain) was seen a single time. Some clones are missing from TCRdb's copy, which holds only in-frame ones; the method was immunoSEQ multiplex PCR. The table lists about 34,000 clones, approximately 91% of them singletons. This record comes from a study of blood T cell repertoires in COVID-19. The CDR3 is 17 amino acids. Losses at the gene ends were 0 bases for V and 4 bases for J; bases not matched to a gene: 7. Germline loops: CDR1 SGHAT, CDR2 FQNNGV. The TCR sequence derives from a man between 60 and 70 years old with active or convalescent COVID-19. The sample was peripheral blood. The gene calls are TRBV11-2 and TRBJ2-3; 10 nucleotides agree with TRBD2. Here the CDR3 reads CASSLDSPSGSADTQYF. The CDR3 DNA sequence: TGTGCCAGCAGCTTAGATAGCCCTAGCGGGAGCGCAGATACGCAGTATTTT.